What follows are 10 T cell receptor beta chains derived from one specimen sequenced in a study of blood T cell repertoires in COVID-19. Assay: immunoSEQ multiplex PCR; the TCRdb copy retains only in-frame clones and omits some. The sample consists of around 150,000 clones, 86% of them appearing once. Sequencing was done on a sample of peripheral blood. The source is a man aged 18 to 29 with acute or convalescent COVID-19.

The genes are TRBV4-2 and TRBJ2-1; 14 positions agree with TRBD2. V was clipped by 0 bases and J by 7 bases; unmatched bases: 5. The CDR3 length is 17 residues. CDR1 and CDR2 (germline): LGHNA, YNFKEQ. This CDR3 is CASSQDRTSGGRNEQFF. Written as DNA, the CDR3 is TGTGCCAGCAGCCAAGACCGGACTAGCGGGGGGAGGAATGAGCAGTTCTTC.

The rearrangement uses TRBV4-2 and TRBJ2-5, with 10 bases identical to TRBD2. This CDR3 region has 16 residues. V lost 4 bases to trimming and J lost 1 base; unmatched junction nucleotides: 6. Germline V gene lookup returns CDR1 LGHNA and CDR2 YNFKEQ. CDR3 sequence reads: CASSPELAGTQETQYF. The CDR3, as DNA: TGTGCCAGCAGCCCAGAACTAGCGGGGACCCAAGAGACCCAGTACTTC.

This chain links TRBV30 with TRBJ1-2; the D is unclear. The CDR3 totals 14 residues. CDR1 is GTSNPN, CDR2 SVGIG, per germline (reference sequence). V was pared by 0 bases and J by 5 bases, with 13 bases between. CDR3 nucleotides: TGTGCCTGGAGTGTAATCCCCTCGGGATATGGCTACACCTTC. It encodes CAWSVIPSGYGYTF.

The chain carries TRBV10-3 and TRBJ1-1; D unresolved. CDR1 is ENHRY, CDR2 SYGVKD, per germline. V lost 4 bases and J 1 base, leaving 7 bases between the germline ends. The CDR3 runs 13 residues. The CDR3 coding sequence is TGTGCCATCAGTGGGGAGCCGAACACTGAAGCTTTCTTT. Protein sequence: CAISGEPNTEAFF.

The chain has TRBV3-1 (or the pseudogene TRBV3-2) and TRBJ1-3, with D maybe TRBD1 (6 bases). The germline CDR1 and CDR2 sequences are LGHDT and YNNKEL (reference sequence). Between the trimmed V and J ends, which lost 4 bases and 3 bases, there was a span of 19 bases. The CDR3 loop spans 17 amino acids. The CDR3 coding sequence is TGTGCCAGCAGCCCAACTGCCTCAGGGGTGGGTGGAAACACCATATATTTT. It codes for CASSPTASGVGGNTIYF.

The chain is built from TRBV30 and TRBJ2-2, with TRBD2 matching 9 bases. Trimming removed 4 bases from V and 2 bases from J; junction bases left unmatched: 5. In germline, CDR1 is GTSNPN, CDR2 SVGIG (reference sequence). The CDR3 runs 15 residues. The CDR3 region is CAWMLAGLNTGELFF. In DNA, the CDR3 is TGTGCCTGGATGCTAGCGGGGCTTAACACCGGGGAGCTGTTTTTT.

The rearrangement joins TRBV20-1 to TRBJ1-2; no definite D call. This CDR3 region has 11 residues. The germline gives CDR1 DFQATT, CDR2 SNEGSKA (reference sequence). The V end lost 1 base, the J end lost 8 bases, and 8 bases lay between the germline ends. In nucleotides, the CDR3 is TGCAGTGCTAGAGGGGCTTGGGGCTACACCTTC. This encodes CSARGAWGYTF.

V is TRBV27 and J is TRBJ2-2; D uncertain. The CDR3 length is 11 residues. Germline CDR1 is MNHEY and CDR2 is SMNVEV (reference sequence). Trimming removed 6 bases at V and 5 bases at J, with 4 bases between. CDR3 bases: TGTGCCAGCAGCAGGACCGGGGAGCTGTTTTTT. This encodes CASSRTGELFF.

This rearrangement joins TRBV2 to TRBJ1-5; no clear D gene. Germline loops: CDR1 SNHLY, CDR2 FYNNEI. Deletions cut 4 bases from V and 6 bases from J, with 13 bases between. CDR3 length: 14 residues. CDR3 in DNA: TGTGCCAGCAGTGTTCAAGGCGGCCGTCAGCCCCAGCATTTT. It is translated as CASSVQGGRQPQHF.

V is TRBV27 and J is TRBJ1-5, with a tentative D call TRBD1 (6 bases). Trimming cost V 3 bases and J 0 bases, with 6 bases left between them. The germline CDR1 and CDR2 sequences are MNHEY and SMNVEV (reference sequence). The CDR3 totals 14 residues. This CDR3 is CASSLTGSNQPQHF. DNA of the CDR3: TGTGCCAGCAGTTTGACAGGTAGCAATCAGCCCCAGCATTTT.